The 9 T cell receptor beta chains below come from one sample, sequenced in a study of early T cells in non-severe SARS-CoV-2 infection. TCRdb analysed the 5' RACE reads with MiXCR anew, one entry per CDR3 protein. The sample includes 75,000 to 100,000 distinct CDR3 sequences, 16% seen only once; the top ten take around 1.3%. What was sequenced was whole blood. The receptors come from an adult who was a healthcare worker with PCR-confirmed SARS-CoV-2 infection or an uninfected control (not recorded which).

Only a few counts were recorded for this clonotype. CDR3 in amino acids: CSVRDSKATDTQYF. CDR3 nucleotide sequence: TGCAGCGTCCGGGACAGCAAAGCCACAGATACGCAGTATTTT. V is TRBV29-1 and J is TRBJ2-3; 7 nucleotides align to TRBD1. The V gene's germline CDR1 is SQVTM and CDR2 ANQGSEA. V gave up 6 bases and J gave up 2 bases; unmatched junction bases: 8. The CDR3 sequence is 14 residues long.

This clonotype was detected a few times. This chain links TRBV7-2 with TRBJ1-2; 7 nucleotides agree with TRBD1. V shed 6 bases and J 8 bases; nucleotides not matched to a gene: 15. Germline V CDR1 and CDR2: SGHTA, FQGNSA. This CDR3 has 15 amino acids. Here the CDR3 reads CASREGGAVHQGYTF. The CDR3 DNA reads TGTGCCAGCAGGGAAGGGGGCGCGGTTCATCAGGGCTACACCTTC.

This clonotype was counted only a few times. The chain recombines TRBV20-1 with TRBJ2-1; D possibly corresponds to TRBD2 (6 bases). The CDR3 totals 16 residues. Between the trimmed V and J ends, which lost 0 bases and 8 bases, there was a span of 20 bases. Germline CDR1 reads DFQATT; CDR2 reads SNEGSKA (reference sequence). The CDR3 sequence: CSARDLLGRPGHEQFF. The DNA of the CDR3 is TGCAGTGCTAGAGATCTGCTCGGGAGACCGGGCCATGAGCAGTTCTTC.

There are many counts of this clonotype. The CDR3 sequence: CASNKGGIGLGSEAFF. The CDR3 coding sequence is TGTGCCAGCAACAAGGGGGGAATTGGACTGGGGTCTGAAGCTTTCTTT. The chain uses TRBV11-2 and TRBJ1-1, with D perhaps matching TRBD1 (6 bases). The V end was cut by 7 bases, the J end by 6 bases, with 24 bases between. The CDR3 has 16 amino acids. Germline CDR1 and CDR2: SGHAT and FQNNGV.

This chain uses TRBV7-9 with TRBJ2-5; unclear D gene. Germline values: CDR1 SEHNR, CDR2 FQNEAQ (reference sequence). Deletions cut 1 base from V and 5 bases from J, with 11 bases between. The CDR3 is 14 residues long. The CDR3 is CASSLVGSVETQYF. The CDR3 DNA is TGTGCCAGCAGCTTAGTTGGTTCTGTTGAGACCCAGTACTTC.

In its sample, this clonotype was seen many times. The rearrangement joins TRBV7-2 to TRBJ2-3, with D possibly called TRBD1 or TRBD2 (5 bases each). The CDR3 is 15 residues long. The germline CDR1 and CDR2 sequences are SGHTA and FQGNSA. V lost 4 bases and J lost 4, with 15 bases in between. The CDR3: CASSYGTLSADTQYF. The CDR3 DNA sequence: TGTGCCAGCAGCTATGGGACCCTATCGGCAGATACGCAGTATTTT.

This clonotype occurred a few times. The chain joins TRBV2 to TRBJ2-5; 10 bases line up with TRBD1. From germline, CDR1 is SNHLY and CDR2 FYNNEI. The CDR3 consists of 15 residues. Trimming removed 1 base from V and 5 bases from J; junction bases left unmatched: 4. Here the CDR3 DNA reads TGTGCCAGCAGTGAAGTTATGGGACAGGGGGAGACCCAGTACTTC. Translating gives CASSEVMGQGETQYF.

This clonotype was observed a few times. The gene calls are TRBV7-2 and TRBJ1-5, with 9 nucleotides matching TRBD1. V lost 5 bases, J lost 9 bases, and 8 bases stayed unmatched. The CDR3 has 14 residues. CDR1 is SGHTA and CDR2 is FQGNSA in the germline V gene. The CDR3 here is CASSQDRGPRPQHF. The CDR3 DNA sequence: TGTGCCAGCAGCCAGGACAGGGGCCCTCGGCCCCAGCATTTT.

Many counts were recorded for this clonotype. The chain recombines TRBV4-3 with TRBJ1-5; D remains unclear. V was clipped by 0 bases and J by 7 bases, with 10 bases between them. CDR3 length: 14 residues. Germline V gives CDR1 LGHNA, CDR2 YSLEER. The DNA for the CDR3 is TGCGCCAGCAGCCAAGAGATAGTTTCCCAGCCCCAGCATTTT. It specifies CASSQEIVSQPQHF.